These T cell receptor beta chains were read from a single sample in a study of T-cell reconstitution after alpha-beta-depleted transplantation in children. TCRdb itself ran the PCR reads through MiXCR, one entry per CDR3 protein. The sample lists fewer than 750,000 distinct CDR3 sequences, 25% to 30% occurring once. The sample was PBMCs, taken before TCRalphabeta/CD19-depleted stem cell transplant. All receptors come from a boy less than two years old with Wiskott-Aldrich syndrome, due to receive a stem cell transplant. The CDR3 runs from the conserved cysteine through the conserved F or W. A clone size is listed for some rows: how often the clone was seen (once, few, many), or a class if it is expanded.

size	V	J	CDR3
few	TRBV6-5	TRBJ2-7	CASPRDIGYEQYF
few	TRBV2	TRBJ2-1	CASMPSGRMAYNEQFF
.	TRBV12-3/TRBV12-4	TRBJ2-1	CASTILGLGGPLYNEQFF
.	TRBV5-1	TRBJ1-5	CASSAGTGDNQPQHF
few	TRBV19	TRBJ2-1	CASSELRSSYNEQFF
.	TRBV20-1	TRBJ2-1	CSAKSGSYNEQFF
few	TRBV7-8	TRBJ2-1	CASSLTSGGSRNEQFF
.	TRBV5-1	TRBJ2-2	CASSMDSAGELFF
.	TRBV7-9	TRBJ2-7	CASSLRSGLVSEQYF
.	TRBV19	TRBJ1-5	CASSIIGSPNQPQHF
.	TRBV10-3	TRBJ2-5	CAGQAGLQETQYF
once	TRBV5-1	TRBJ2-7	CASSLAPGTGRYEQYF
.	TRBV6-5	TRBJ2-2	CASSYSRNTGELFF
few	TRBV4-2	TRBJ2-1	CASSQGIAAFSYNEQFF
few	TRBV7-2	TRBJ2-5	CASSPSSKETQYF
.	TRBV9	TRBJ2-5	CASSVEGLSRETQYF
.	TRBV5-1	TRBJ2-7	CASSLVLRSYEQYF
few	TRBV29-1	TRBJ2-3	CSVAQVNTDTQYF
.	TRBV4-2	TRBJ2-3	CASSQDSGGSTDTQYF
few	TRBV7-9	TRBJ1-2	CASSLVGGNYGYTF
.	TRBV15	TRBJ2-7	CATSAGGTGSYEQYF
few	TRBV29-1	TRBJ2-7	CSVGLAGGYEQYF
.	TRBV6-5	TRBJ1-4	CASSYSWRNEKLFF
.	TRBV5-1	TRBJ2-1	CASSLDIIFDNEQFF